The 7 T cell receptor beta chains below all came from one sample that was sequenced in a study of blood T cell repertoires in COVID-19 (dated by TCRdb to 2018 to 2021). The library was obtained by the immunoSEQ multiplex PCR assay. Not all clones reach the TCRdb copy of this immuneACCESS table, which keeps in-frame sequences only. Checked studies attribute under half of the gap to unresolved V genes and leave the rest unexplained. Within this sample are 250,000 to 350,000 clones, with around 87% of them counted one time only. About 1.9% of the sample goes to the ten largest clones. Material: peripheral blood. The receptors stem from a woman younger than 45 who had recovered from COVID-19.

The chain links TRBV7-9 to TRBJ2-1; 7 bases are shared with TRBD2. CDR3 size: 14 residues. Per germline, CDR1 SEHNR and CDR2 FQNEAQ (reference sequence). Germline trimming cut 5 bases from V and 6 bases from J; bases unmatched to any gene: 7. CDR3 in DNA: TGTGCCAGCAGCCCCCGGGACTACTCCAATGAGCAGTTCTTC. It is translated as CASSPRDYSNEQFF.

This chain uses TRBV5-1 with TRBJ1-1; 7 bases line up with TRBD1. Germline V lookup: CDR1 SGHRS, CDR2 YFSETQ. Unmatched junction bases numbered 6, after V lost 0 bases and J lost 4 bases. The CDR3 is made up of 15 amino acids. CDR3 bases: TGCGCCAGCAGCTTGGAGGGGGCAGGGAGCACTGAAGCTTTCTTT. This codes for CASSLEGAGSTEAFF.

The V and J genes are TRBV18 and TRBJ2-1; 11 bases match TRBD2. V shed 6 bases and J 6 bases; nucleotides not matched to a gene: 7. The V gene's germline CDR1 is KGHSH and CDR2 LQKENI. The CDR3 contains 15 residues. The CDR3 coding sequence is TGTGCCAGCTCCTTACTAGCGGGAGCTGTCAATGAGCAGTTCTTC. Its protein product is CASSLLAGAVNEQFF.

The chain joins TRBV5-1 to TRBJ2-3; possibly TRBD2 for D (6 bases). The V end was cut by 0 bases, the J end by 1 base, with 12 bases between. The germline gives CDR1 SGHRS, CDR2 YFSETQ. CDR3 length equals 16 residues. CDR3 sequence reads: CASSLGGGVGTDTQYF. CDR3 nucleotides: TGCGCCAGCAGCTTGGGAGGCGGGGTGGGCACAGATACGCAGTATTTT.

The gene calls are TRBV6-5 and TRBJ1-1; TRBD1 is a possible D gene (5 bases). CDR3 length: 13 amino acids. The V and J ends lost 6 bases and 4 bases respectively, with 12 bases between them. CDR1 and CDR2 from the germline V gene are MNHEY and SVGAGI. CDR3 coding DNA: TGTGCCAGCAGCGGGGGACGAGGCACTGAAGCTTTCTTT. Translation gives CASSGGRGTEAFF.

V is TRBV7-2 and J is TRBJ2-1; possible D gene TRBD2, 5 bases. Germline assignment: CDR1 SGHTA and CDR2 FQGNSA. The CDR3 is made up of 15 amino acids. Trimming shortened V by 5 bases and J by 7 bases, and 18 bases separated the two germline ends. The CDR3 region is CASSPWSAAKNEQFF. The CDR3 DNA reads TGTGCCAGCAGCCCATGGTCAGCGGCCAAAAATGAGCAGTTCTTC.

The rearrangement joins TRBV4-1 to TRBJ2-7; D is perhaps TRBD1 (5 bases). This CDR3 comprises 14 residues. Deletions cut 0 bases from V and 2 bases from J, with 8 bases between. Germline V gives CDR1 MGHRA, CDR2 YSYEKL. This CDR3 is CASSQEAGPYEQYF. CDR3 nucleotide sequence: TGCGCCAGCAGCCAAGAGGCAGGGCCCTACGAGCAGTACTTC.